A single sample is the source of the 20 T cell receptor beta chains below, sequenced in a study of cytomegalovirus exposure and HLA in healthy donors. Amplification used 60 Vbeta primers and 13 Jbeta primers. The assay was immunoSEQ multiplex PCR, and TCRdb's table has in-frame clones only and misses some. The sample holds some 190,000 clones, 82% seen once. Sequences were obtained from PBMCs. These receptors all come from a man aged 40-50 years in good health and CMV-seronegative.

The CDR3 protein is CASSLFSRGPYEQYF. The CDR3 region has the DNA TGTGCCAGCAGTTTATTTTCCAGGGGACCCTACGAGCAGTACTTC. This rearrangement joins TRBV28 to TRBJ2-7, with D possibly matching TRBD1 (6 bases). V was clipped by 1 base and J by 2 bases, with 12 bases between them. CDR1 and CDR2 from the germline V gene are MDHEN and SYDVKM. This CDR3 comprises 15 residues.

Here the CDR3 DNA reads TGTGCCAGCACTACGGGGGGGGAGGATCAGCCCCAGCATTTT. Translated, it gives CASTTGGEDQPQHF. The chain links TRBV6-1 to TRBJ1-5; possibly TRBD1 for D (5 bases). CDR1 is MNHNS and CDR2 is SASEGT in the germline V gene. Trimming left V 7 bases short and J 5 bases short, with 15 bases between. The CDR3 length is 14 residues.

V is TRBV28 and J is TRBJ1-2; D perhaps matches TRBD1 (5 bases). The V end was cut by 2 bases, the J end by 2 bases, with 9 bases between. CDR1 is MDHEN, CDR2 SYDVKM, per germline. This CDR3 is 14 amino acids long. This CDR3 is CASSLVQANYGYTF. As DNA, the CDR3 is TGTGCCAGCAGTTTAGTACAGGCCAACTATGGCTACACCTTC.

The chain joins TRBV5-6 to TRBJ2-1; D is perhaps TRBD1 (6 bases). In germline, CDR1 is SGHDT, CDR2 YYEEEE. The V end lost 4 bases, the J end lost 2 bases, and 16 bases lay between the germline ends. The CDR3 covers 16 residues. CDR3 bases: TGTGCCAGCAGCCTGAAGACAGGTCGTCCCTACAATGAGCAGTTCTTC. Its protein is CASSLKTGRPYNEQFF.

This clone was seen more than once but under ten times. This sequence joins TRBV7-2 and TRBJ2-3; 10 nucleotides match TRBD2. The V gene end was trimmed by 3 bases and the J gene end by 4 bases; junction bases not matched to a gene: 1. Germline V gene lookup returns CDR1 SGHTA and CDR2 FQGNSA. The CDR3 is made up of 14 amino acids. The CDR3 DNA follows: TGTGCCAGCAGCTTCACTAGCGGGGCAGATACGCAGTATTTT. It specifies CASSFTSGADTQYF.

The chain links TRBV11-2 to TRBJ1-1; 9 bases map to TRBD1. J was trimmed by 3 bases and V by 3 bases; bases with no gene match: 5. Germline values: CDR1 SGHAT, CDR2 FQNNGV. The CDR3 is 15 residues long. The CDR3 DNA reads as TGTGCCAGCAGCTTCTCAACAGGGGGCCACACTGAAGCTTTCTTT. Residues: CASSFSTGGHTEAFF.

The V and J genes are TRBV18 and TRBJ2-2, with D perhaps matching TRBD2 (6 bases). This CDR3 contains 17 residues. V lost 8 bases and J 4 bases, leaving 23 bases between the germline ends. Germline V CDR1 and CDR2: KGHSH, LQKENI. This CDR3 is CASPAHLATASTGELFF. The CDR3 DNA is TGTGCCAGCCCAGCCCACCTAGCGACAGCAAGCACCGGGGAGCTGTTTTTT.

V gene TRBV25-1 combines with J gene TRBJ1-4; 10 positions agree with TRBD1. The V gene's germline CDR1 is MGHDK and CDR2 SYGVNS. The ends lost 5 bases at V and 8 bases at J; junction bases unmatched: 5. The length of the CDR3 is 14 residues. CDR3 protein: CASSLDRGREKLFF. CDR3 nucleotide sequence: TGTGCCAGCAGTTTAGACAGGGGGCGGGAAAAACTGTTTTTT.

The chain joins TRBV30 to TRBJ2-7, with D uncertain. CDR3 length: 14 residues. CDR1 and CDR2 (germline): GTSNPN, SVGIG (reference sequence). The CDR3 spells CAFFKQKAAYEQYF. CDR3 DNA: TGTGCTTTTTTCAAGCAGAAGGCGGCATACGAGCAGTACTTC.

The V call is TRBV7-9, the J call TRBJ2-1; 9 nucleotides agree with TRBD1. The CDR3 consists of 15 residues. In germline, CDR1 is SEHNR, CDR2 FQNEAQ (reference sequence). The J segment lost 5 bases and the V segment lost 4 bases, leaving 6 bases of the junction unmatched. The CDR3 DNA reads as TGTGCCAGCAGCTCCGGGACAGGGTCAAACAATGAGCAGTTCTTC. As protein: CASSSGTGSNNEQFF.

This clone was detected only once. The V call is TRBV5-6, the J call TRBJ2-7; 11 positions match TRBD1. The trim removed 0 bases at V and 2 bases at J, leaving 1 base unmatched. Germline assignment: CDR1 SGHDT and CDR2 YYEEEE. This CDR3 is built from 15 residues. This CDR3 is CASSLVGQGAYEQYF. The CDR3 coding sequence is TGTGCCAGCAGCTTGGTGGGACAGGGGGCCTACGAGCAGTACTTC.

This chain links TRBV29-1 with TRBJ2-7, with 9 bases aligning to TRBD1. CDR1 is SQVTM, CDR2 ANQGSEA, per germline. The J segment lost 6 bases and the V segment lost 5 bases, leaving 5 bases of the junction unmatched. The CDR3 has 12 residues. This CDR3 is CSVRTGEGEQYF. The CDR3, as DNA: TGCAGCGTTCGGACAGGGGAGGGCGAGCAGTACTTC.

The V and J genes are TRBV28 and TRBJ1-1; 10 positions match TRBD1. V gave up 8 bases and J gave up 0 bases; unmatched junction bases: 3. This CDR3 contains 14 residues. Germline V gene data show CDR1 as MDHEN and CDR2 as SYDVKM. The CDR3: CASGTGAMNTEAFF. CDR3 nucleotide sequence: TGTGCCAGCGGGACAGGGGCAATGAACACTGAAGCTTTCTTT.

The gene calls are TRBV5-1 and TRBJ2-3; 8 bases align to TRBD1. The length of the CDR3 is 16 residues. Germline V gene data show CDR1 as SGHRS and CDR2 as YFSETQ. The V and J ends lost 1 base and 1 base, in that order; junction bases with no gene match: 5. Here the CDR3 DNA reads TGCGCCAGCAGCTTGTTGGACAGGGCGGGCACAGATACGCAGTATTTT. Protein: CASSLLDRAGTDTQYF.

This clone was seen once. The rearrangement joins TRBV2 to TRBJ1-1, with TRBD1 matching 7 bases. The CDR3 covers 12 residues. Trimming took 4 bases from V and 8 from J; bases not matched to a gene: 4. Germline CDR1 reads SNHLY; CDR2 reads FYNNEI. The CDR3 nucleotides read TGTGCCAGCAGTGGACTGGACAGGGAAGCTTTCTTT. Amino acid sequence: CASSGLDREAFF.

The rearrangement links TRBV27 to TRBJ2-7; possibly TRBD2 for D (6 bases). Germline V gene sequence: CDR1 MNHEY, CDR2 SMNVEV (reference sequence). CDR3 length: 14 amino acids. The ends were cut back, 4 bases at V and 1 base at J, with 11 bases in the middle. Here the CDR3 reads CASSSIRGSYEQYF. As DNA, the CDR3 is TGTGCCAGCAGTTCGATCCGGGGGTCCTACGAGCAGTACTTC.

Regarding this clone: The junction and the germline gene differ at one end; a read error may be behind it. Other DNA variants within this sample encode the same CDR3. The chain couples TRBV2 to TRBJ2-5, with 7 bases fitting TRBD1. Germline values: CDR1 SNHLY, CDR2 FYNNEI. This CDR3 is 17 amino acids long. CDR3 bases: TGTGCCAGCAGTCTCGCTCAGGGGGTTGTGAGTCAAGAGACACAGTACTTC. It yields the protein CASSLAQGVVSQETQYF. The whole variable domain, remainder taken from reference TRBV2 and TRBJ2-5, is EPEVTQTPSHQVTQMGQEVILRCVPISNHLYFYWYRQILGQKVEFLVSFYNNEISEKSEIFDDQFSVERPDGSNFTLKIRSTKLEDSAMYFCASSLAQGVVSQETQYFGPGTRLLVL.

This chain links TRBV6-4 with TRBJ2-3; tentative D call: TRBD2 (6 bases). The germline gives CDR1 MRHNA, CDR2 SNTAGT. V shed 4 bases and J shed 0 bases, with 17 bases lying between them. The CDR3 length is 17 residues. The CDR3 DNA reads TGTGCCAGCAGTGTGGTCCCGGGAGTTGTAAGCACAGATACGCAGTATTTT. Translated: CASSVVPGVVSTDTQYF.

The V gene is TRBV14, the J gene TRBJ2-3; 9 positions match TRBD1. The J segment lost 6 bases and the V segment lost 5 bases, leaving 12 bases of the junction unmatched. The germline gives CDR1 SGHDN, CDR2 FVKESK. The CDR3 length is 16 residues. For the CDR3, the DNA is TGTGCCAGCAGCGGGGACAGGGTTGGGTCGGAGGATACGCAGTATTTT. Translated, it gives CASSGDRVGSEDTQYF.

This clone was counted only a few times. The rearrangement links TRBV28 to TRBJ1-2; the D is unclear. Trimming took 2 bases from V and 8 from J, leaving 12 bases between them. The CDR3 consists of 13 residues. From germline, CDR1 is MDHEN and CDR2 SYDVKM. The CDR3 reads CASSLDMAAGYTF. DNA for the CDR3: TGTGCCAGCAGTTTAGATATGGCCGCCGGCTACACCTTC.